This is a list of T cell receptor beta chains from one sample in a study of cytomegalovirus exposure and HLA in healthy donors. Profiling relied on immunoSEQ multiplex PCR, and the TCRdb table lists in-frame clones only, not all of them. The sample has 300,000 or so clones, roughly 88% seen once. The sample consisted of PBMCs. Every receptor here comes from a young man in good health and CMV-seronegative. Both conserved end residues are part of each CDR3. Each record gives: clone size, V gene, J gene, D gene, CDR3 protein, CDR3 DNA. A D gene is named only where the DNA matches it firmly. The listing skips clone size in some rows; elsewhere it reads once, few, many or a size class.

size: .
V: TRBV5-5
J: TRBJ1-2
D: .
CDR3: CASSLYGEVNYGYTF
DNA: TGTGCCAGCAGCCTCTATGGGGAGGTCAACTATGGCTACACCTTC

size: .
V: TRBV11-3
J: TRBJ2-2
D: .
CDR3: CASSPPGLRSTGELFF
DNA: TGTGCCAGCAGCCCTCCGGGACTGCGGTCCACCGGGGAGCTGTTTTTT

size: .
V: TRBV5-1
J: TRBJ1-6
D: .
CDR3: CASSLDLSSYNSPLHF
DNA: TGCGCCAGCAGCTTGGATCTGAGCTCCTATAATTCACCCCTCCACTTT

size: .
V: TRBV25-1
J: TRBJ1-3
D: .
CDR3: CASSEFGGPGNTIYF
DNA: TGTGCCAGCAGTGAATTTGGAGGGCCTGGAAACACCATATATTTT

size: .
V: TRBV29-1
J: TRBJ2-2
D: .
CDR3: CSVKALNTGELFF
DNA: TGCAGCGTAAAAGCCTTAAACACCGGGGAGCTGTTTTTT

size: .
V: TRBV11-3
J: TRBJ1-1
D: .
CDR3: CASSVAGGTEAFF
DNA: TGTGCCAGCAGCGTAGCTGGGGGGACTGAAGCTTTCTTT

size: few
V: TRBV6-5
J: TRBJ1-2
D: TRBD1
CDR3: CASSYYGQDIYGYTF
DNA: TGTGCCAGCAGTTACTATGGACAGGATATCTATGGCTACACCTTC

size: .
V: TRBV19
J: TRBJ2-3
D: TRBD1
CDR3: CASSRGQAPSTDTQYF
DNA: TGTGCCAGTAGTAGGGGACAGGCCCCCTCCACAGATACGCAGTATTTT

size: .
V: TRBV7-9
J: TRBJ1-1
D: .
CDR3: CASKPGHRGINTEAFF
DNA: TGTGCCAGCAAGCCGGGGCATAGGGGGATAAACACTGAAGCTTTCTTT

size: .
V: TRBV2
J: TRBJ2-3
D: .
CDR3: CASRSTSTDTQYF
DNA: TGTGCCAGCAGAAGCACTAGCACAGATACGCAGTATTTT

size: .
V: TRBV21-1
J: TRBJ1-2
D: .
CDR3: CASSGGTVSNYGYTF
DNA: TGTGCCAGCAGCGGCGGGACAGTAAGTAACTATGGCTACACCTTC

size: .
V: TRBV4-3
J: TRBJ2-7
D: TRBD1
CDR3: CASSQITGGAFYEQYF
DNA: TGCGCCAGCAGCCAAATTACAGGGGGCGCTTTTTACGAGCAGTACTTC

size: .
V: TRBV5-1
J: TRBJ2-2
D: TRBD1
CDR3: CASSLFGTGSPGELFF
DNA: TGCGCCAGCAGCTTGTTCGGGACAGGGTCACCCGGGGAGCTGTTTTTT

size: .
V: TRBV7-8
J: TRBJ2-7
D: .
CDR3: CASSKTDGSSYEQYF
DNA: TGTGCCAGCAGCAAAACGGACGGGAGCTCCTACGAGCAGTACTTC

size: few
V: TRBV4-2
J: TRBJ1-1
D: TRBD1
CDR3: CASSQDEGAGSTEAFF
DNA: TGTGCCAGCAGCCAAGACGAGGGGGCGGGAAGTACTGAAGCTTTCTTT

size: .
V: TRBV18
J: TRBJ1-2
D: TRBD1
CDR3: CASSPLGQGLWGYTF
DNA: TGTGCCAGCTCACCCCTGGGACAGGGGCTTTGGGGCTACACCTTC

size: .
V: TRBV19
J: TRBJ1-6
D: .
CDR3: CASSIFEMNSPLHF
DNA: TGTGCCAGTAGTATTTTCGAGATGAATTCACCCCTCCACTTT

size: .
V: TRBV6-1
J: TRBJ2-1
D: TRBD2
CDR3: CASSELLERGGNEQFF
DNA: TGTGCCAGCAGTGAACTTCTTGAGCGGGGGGGAAATGAGCAGTTCTTC

size: .
V: TRBV6-1
J: TRBJ1-6
D: .
CDR3: CASRAREDYNSPLHF
DNA: TGTGCCAGCAGGGCGAGGGAAGACTATAATTCACCCCTCCACTTT

size: .
V: TRBV30
J: TRBJ2-7
D: .
CDR3: CAWSLSYEQYF
DNA: TGTGCCTGGAGCCTATCCTACGAGCAGTACTTC

size: .
V: TRBV6-5
J: TRBJ1-4
D: .
CDR3: CATFYLQELFF
DNA: TGTGCCACCTTCTACCTCCAAGAACTGTTTTTT

size: .
V: TRBV5-4
J: TRBJ1-1
D: TRBD1
CDR3: CASSEGQGRSEAFF
DNA: TGTGCCAGCAGCGAGGGACAGGGAAGGAGTGAAGCTTTCTTT

size: .
V: TRBV11-2
J: TRBJ1-2
D: .
CDR3: CASSLDPRLIGVESYGYTF
DNA: TGTGCCAGCAGCTTAGACCCCCGACTTATCGGGGTGGAGAGCTATGGCTACACCTTC

size: .
V: TRBV6-6
J: TRBJ1-2
D: .
CDR3: CASSYRGNGYTF
DNA: TGTGCCAGCAGTTACAGGGGTAATGGCTACACCTTC

size: .
V: TRBV6-5
J: TRBJ2-2
D: TRBD1
CDR3: CASSPQGAVGELFF
DNA: TGTGCCAGCAGTCCCCAGGGGGCGGTCGGGGAGCTGTTTTTT